A selection of T cell receptor beta chains follows, all from one sample in a study of PD-1 blockade in mismatch repair-deficient tumors. The repertoire was sequenced with immunoSEQ multiplex PCR; TCRdb's copy has only in-frame clones and lacks some. The table has under 25,000 clones, 70% to 90% seen once. The sequencing used peripheral blood, collected 2 weeks after starting pembrolizumab. Every receptor here comes from an adult with mismatch repair-deficient cancer. The conserved cysteine and the conserved F or W are not part of the CDR3 here. Fields, in order: V gene, CDR3 protein.

>TRBV6-1
ASSKSGANVLT
>TRBV30
AWSVGANDGYT
>TRBV29-1
SVETTEVDTQY
>TRBV7-9
ASSLTSMGHEQY
>TRBV5-1
ASSLGDRGNEQF
>TRBV11-3
ASSLAPRGEQF
>TRBV9
ASSVATLSDRNTGELF
>TRBV7-2
ASSTGTYSYEQY
>TRBV11-2
ASSYSGSSGNTIY
>TRBV25-1
ASSQNEKLF
>TRBV14
ASSQAGRLAAYEQY
>TRBV6-1
ASRGDTRSSYEQY
>TRBV5-1
ASSLGVNTEAF
>TRBV25-1
ASSDDRHEQY
>TRBV19
ASRQRGDTQY
>TRBV7-9
ASSKTSGRAAPETQY
>TRBV7-2
ASSFFAENEKLF
>TRBV7-6
ASSLEASGIGDEQY
>TRBV11-2
ASSRQGYTDTQY
>TRBV7-9
ASSGTSGREDEQF
>TRBV7-9
ASSLLGQGGATDTQY
>TRBV27
ASSTSSGYNEKLF
>TRBV27
ASSSQLQGGGGGYT
>TRBV2
ASHRVAEKLF
>TRBV30
AWSQGGSYEQY
>TRBV6-4
ASSTRPGDYGYT
>TRBV4-3
ASSQEGTGGYNEQF
>TRBV27
ASSPTSEETQY
>TRBV4-1
ASSQVNFLTGELF
>TRBV20-1
SARTETQY
>TRBV30
AWSVRGTNTGELF
>TRBV25-1
ASSEYNGEKLF
>TRBV11-3
ASSSGYGYT
>TRBV9
ASSERGGLGTDTQY
>TRBV5-4
ASSLGGSGAYEQY
>TRBV7-5
VRSLKGLAGGPSYNEQF
>TRBV5-1
ASSLEQGGRETQY
>TRBV5-5
ASSRTGLARTGELF
>TRBV11-1
ASSSGQGDYEQY
>TRBV5-4
ASSWGEGATTTMGTIEQF
>TRBV10-2
ASRDRVLVHEQY
>TRBV7-8
ASSSDSRTGGPLPEAF
>TRBV7-2
ASSLRGQSNQPQH
>TRBV4-3
ASSQGLAGGEF
>TRBV2
ASSESLGQETQY
>TRBV6-5
ASPPGQVYDSPLH
>TRBV6-5
ASSYAGRANNEQF
>TRBV7-9
ADGQISGNTIY
>TRBV15
ATSSERQGAYTDTQY
>TRBV19
ASSHPSGLYYNEQF
>TRBV4-3
ASSQDFLTYNEQF
>TRBV7-8
ASSSTSTDTQY
>TRBV6-5
ASSNGDGDYNEQF
>TRBV9
ASSVGLAGNQETQY
>TRBV18
ASSNRALSSYEQY
>TRBV5-5
ASSFRGGSYEQY
>TRBV4-1
ASSQDWGGRSTDTQY
>TRBV30
AWTESYEQY
>TRBV4-1
ASTPLGLPGANVLT
>TRBV5-1
ASSLRGETQY